One sample yielded the 14 T cell receptor beta chains listed below, sequenced in a study of shared clonotypes between healthy human individuals. Clones were sequenced by immunoSEQ multiplex PCR, and TCRdb holds only the in-frame ones, with some missing. The profile shows fewer than 2.5 million clones, 90% to 95% of them singletons. Sequencing was done on a sample of naive CD4+ T cells from PBMCs. Subset defined: CD45RA+ positively selected. The receptors shown here come from a man in his late teens or twenties in good health. Some clones in this sample may be carry-over from other donors' samples.

The V and J genes are TRBV9 and TRBJ2-1; TRBD1 is a possible D gene (5 bases). CDR1 is SGDLS, CDR2 YYNGEE, per germline. The CDR3 sequence is 14 residues long. The V and J ends lost 0 bases and 8 bases respectively, with 12 bases between them. The CDR3 region has the DNA TGTGCCAGCAGCGTAGTTGAGCAGGGCGATGAGCAGTTCTTC. It encodes CASSVVEQGDEQFF.

This chain links TRBV6-5 with TRBJ2-1; D possibly corresponds to TRBD1 (6 bases). Germline-derived CDR1 and CDR2 are MNHEY and SVGAGI. This CDR3 has 15 amino acids. Trimming cost V 5 bases and J 0 bases, with 11 bases left between them. CDR3 sequence: CASSMGAVSYNEQFF. The CDR3 region has the DNA TGTGCCAGCAGTATGGGGGCTGTCTCCTACAATGAGCAGTTCTTC.

This clone was found once. The genes are TRBV5-1 and TRBJ2-7; weak D call: TRBD2 (5 bases). Germline V gene lookup returns CDR1 SGHRS and CDR2 YFSETQ. The V gene lost 2 bases and the J gene lost 0 bases, with 12 bases spanning the gap. The CDR3 contains 15 residues. The DNA for the CDR3 is TGCGCCAGCAGCTTTAATAGCGCTACCTCCTACGAGCAGTACTTC. This gives the protein CASSFNSATSYEQYF. The complete variable domain, with remaining parts taken from reference TRBV5-1 and TRBJ2-7, reads KAGVTQTPRYLIKTRGQQVTLSCSPISGHRSVSWYQQTPGQGLQFLFEYFSETQRNKGNFPGRFSGRQFSNSRSEMNVSTLELGDSALYLCASSFNSATSYEQYFGPGTRLTVT.

The chain joins TRBV10-3 to TRBJ2-3; D is unclear. Germline CDR1 reads ENHRY; CDR2 reads SYGVKD. This CDR3 is built from 17 residues. V dropped 3 bases and J dropped 1 base, with 17 bases sitting between them. CDR3: CAISEYGQAGGTDTQYF. The CDR3 nucleotides are TGTGCCATCAGTGAATACGGCCAGGCCGGCGGCACAGATACGCAGTATTTT.

This rearrangement joins TRBV29-1 to TRBJ1-4, with 9 bases matching TRBD1. CDR3 length: 14 residues. Trimming cost V 5 bases and J 8 bases; bases outside gene matches: 9. CDR1 is SQVTM, CDR2 ANQGSEA, per germline. CDR3 coding DNA: TGCAGCGTTCTAAATACAGGGGGCGCGGAAAAACTGTTTTTT. Amino acids: CSVLNTGGAEKLFF.

V gene TRBV5-1 combines with J gene TRBJ2-3; D gene unclear. The CDR3 loop spans 14 amino acids. In germline, CDR1 is SGHRS, CDR2 YFSETQ. The V gene lost 1 base and the J gene lost 2 bases, with 8 bases spanning the gap. As DNA, the CDR3 is TGCGCCAGCAGCTTGCCGAAGCCCACAGATACGCAGTATTTT. It is translated as CASSLPKPTDTQYF.

This clone was observed a single time. The chain is built from TRBV5-1 and TRBJ2-7; the match to TRBD1 covers 8 bases. The CDR3 contains 14 residues. Germline CDR1 reads SGHRS; CDR2 reads YFSETQ. V lost 1 base, J lost 3 bases, and 3 bases stayed unmatched. The CDR3 region has the DNA TGCGCCAGCAGCTTGCAGGGGGCAAACTACGAGCAGTACTTC. Encoded protein: CASSLQGANYEQYF.

The chain carries TRBV5-8 and TRBJ2-7; no reliable D call. CDR1 and CDR2 from the germline V gene are SGHTS and YDEGEE. V was trimmed by 0 bases and J by 7 bases, leaving 14 bases between them. This CDR3 region has 14 residues. CDR3 DNA sequence: TGTGCCAGCAGCTTGGCCAGGCCGGGTGGGGAGCAGTACTTC. Amino acid sequence: CASSLARPGGEQYF.

This chain uses TRBV11-2 with TRBJ2-1, with D possibly TRBD2 on 6 matching bases. The V end was cut by 2 bases, the J end by 2 bases, with 10 bases between. CDR1 SGHAT and CDR2 FQNNGV come from the germline V gene. This CDR3 comprises 15 residues. CDR3 in amino acids: CASSLREDPYNEQFF. CDR3 sequence (DNA): TGTGCCAGCAGCTTAAGGGAGGACCCCTACAATGAGCAGTTCTTC. The full variable domain, completed using reference TRBV11-2 and TRBJ2-1, is EAGVAQSPRYKIIEKRQSVAFWCNPISGHATLYWYQQILGQGPKLLIQFQNNGVVDDSQLPKDRFSAERLKGVDSTLKIQPAKLEDSAVYLCASSLREDPYNEQFFGPGTRLTVL.

The gene calls are TRBV15 and TRBJ2-3; no firm D call. Germline-derived CDR1 and CDR2 are LNHNV and YYDKDF (reference sequence). Trimming removed 0 bases from V and 1 base from J, with 14 bases in between. The CDR3 has 17 amino acids. Here the CDR3 DNA reads TGTGCCACCAGCAGAGAAGGCAGCATAGGCGGCACAGATACGCAGTATTTT. This codes for CATSREGSIGGTDTQYF.

Concerning this clone: Distinct nucleotide sequences in the sample also encode this CDR3. The chain couples TRBV19 to TRBJ1-1; a possible D gene is TRBD1 (5 bases). The CDR3 contains 13 residues. Looked up from germline, CDR1 is LNHDA and CDR2 is SQIVND (reference sequence). Trimming removed 2 bases at V and 4 bases at J, with 8 bases between. The CDR3 loop is CASSIRGSTEAFF. The CDR3 DNA is TGTGCCAGTAGTATACGGGGCTCCACTGAAGCTTTCTTT. Looking up the rest from reference TRBV19 and TRBJ1-1 gives the full variable domain: DGGITQSPKYLFRKEGQNVTLSCEQNLNHDAMYWYRQDPGQGLRLIYYSQIVNDFQKGDIAEGYSVSREKKESFPLTVTSAQKNPTAFYLCASSIRGSTEAFFGQGTRLTVV.

The chain joins TRBV5-6 to TRBJ2-5; maybe TRBD1 (5 bases). The J call may be incorrect, as the DNA end agrees better with TRBJ2-7. Germline-derived CDR1 and CDR2 are SGHDT and YYEEEE. This CDR3 spans 14 amino acids. The CDR3 here is CASGRTLEKGEQYF. CDR3 nucleotides: TGTGCCAGCGGAAGGACATTGGAGAAGGGCGAGCAGTACTTC.

This chain connects TRBV4-3 to TRBJ2-7, with 7 positions matching TRBD2. This CDR3 is built from 15 residues. V shed 4 bases and J 0 bases; nucleotides not matched to a gene: 6. CDR1 is LGHNA, CDR2 YSLEER, per germline. The CDR3, as DNA: TGCGCCAGCAGCCGTCTGGGCGGGAGCTCCTACGAGCAGTACTTC. Protein: CASSRLGGSSYEQYF.

This clone was seen once. The chain has TRBV5-1 and TRBJ2-2; weak D call: TRBD2 (6 bases). In germline, CDR1 is SGHRS, CDR2 YFSETQ. The CDR3 is made up of 15 amino acids. Between the trimmed V and J ends, which lost 3 bases and 4 bases, there was a span of 13 bases. The CDR3 region has the DNA TGCGCCAGCAGCTCTATAGGAGGGGTCACCGGGGAGCTGTTTTTT. Amino acid sequence: CASSSIGGVTGELFF. Supplemented by reference TRBV5-1 and TRBJ2-2, the full variable domain reads KAGVTQTPRYLIKTRGQQVTLSCSPISGHRSVSWYQQTPGQGLQFLFEYFSETQRNKGNFPGRFSGRQFSNSRSEMNVSTLELGDSALYLCASSSIGGVTGELFFGEGSRLTVL.